What follows is one T cell receptor beta chain and its context. Antigen specificity is unknown. These data belong to a study of cytomegalovirus exposure and HLA in healthy donors. Regarding the study as a whole: TCR beta chains numbering 150 to 200 were designated cytomegalovirus-associated. Rarity marked most TCR sequences, yet some public TCRs occurred in many donors.

Trimming removed 6 bases from V and 1 base from J, with 8 bases in between. The CDR3 extends over 13 amino acids. Germline V lookup: CDR1 SNHLY, CDR2 FYNNEI. Method: immunoSEQ multiplex PCR; TCRdb's copy keeps in-frame clones and lacks some. The data hold under 50,000 clones, with 80% to 95% observed a single time. Material: PBMCs. This chain joins TRBV2 and TRBJ2-3, with D unclear. The clonotype comes from a woman between 18 and 29 years old in good health and CMV-seronegative. CDR3 in amino acids: CASRSDRTDTQYF. Here the CDR3 DNA reads TGTGCCAGCAGATCAGATCGCACAGATACGCAGTATTTT. Variable domain in full (rest from reference TRBV2 and TRBJ2-3): EPEVTQTPSHQVTQMGQEVILRCVPISNHLYFYWYRQILGQKVEFLVSFYNNEISEKSEIFDDQFSVERPDGSNFTLKIRSTKLEDSAMYFCASRSDRTDTQYFGPGTRLTVL.